This T cell receptor (beta chain) emerged from a study of blood T cell repertoires in COVID-19. Across the whole study: COVID-19 samples from acute and convalescent phases originated in the United States, Italy and Spain. PBMCs, B-cell-depleted T cells, or T cells provided the cDNA or gDNA that made up the material.

The germline gives CDR1 LNHNV, CDR2 YYDKDF (reference sequence). V dropped 0 bases and J dropped 4 bases, with 13 bases sitting between them. This CDR3 is built from 16 residues. Per the original data handling: Amplification of reference gene primers was used by the study to estimate nucleated cell counts. Some clones are missing from TCRdb's copy, which holds only in-frame ones; the method was immunoSEQ multiplex PCR. The V and J calls and clone size are taken from that table; D and trimming were inferred from the DNA. The sample contains around 100,000 clones, around 80% of which appear only once. The source material was peripheral blood. The chain uses TRBV15 and TRBJ1-3; a weak D match, TRBD1 (6 bases). The TCR originated in a woman in her 70s with acute or convalescent COVID-19. Written as DNA, the CDR3 is TGTGCCACCAGCAGAGATGGGGGCGTGGGAGGAAACACCATATATTTT. It codes for CATSRDGGVGGNTIYF.